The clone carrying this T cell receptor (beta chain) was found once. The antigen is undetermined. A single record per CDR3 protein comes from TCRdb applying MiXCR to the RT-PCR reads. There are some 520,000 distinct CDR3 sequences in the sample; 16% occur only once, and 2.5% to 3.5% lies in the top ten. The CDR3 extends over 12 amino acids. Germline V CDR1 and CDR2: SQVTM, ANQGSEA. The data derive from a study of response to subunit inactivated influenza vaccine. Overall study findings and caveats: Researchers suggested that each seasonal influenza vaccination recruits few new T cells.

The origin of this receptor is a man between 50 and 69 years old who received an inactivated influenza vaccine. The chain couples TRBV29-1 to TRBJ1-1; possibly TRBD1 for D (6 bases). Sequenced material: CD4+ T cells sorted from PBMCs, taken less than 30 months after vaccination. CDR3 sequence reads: CTATGGVTEAFF. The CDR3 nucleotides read TGCACCGCGACGGGGGGCGTAACTGAAGCTTTCTTT.